This is a list of T cell receptor beta chains from one sample in a study of CD8 T cells in Susac syndrome. TCRdb reanalysed the immunoSEQ multiplex PCR reads using MiXCR and keeps one entry per CDR3 protein. The table includes around 99,000 distinct CDR3 sequences, 90% to 96% detected once. The sequenced sample consisted of CD4+ T cells from PBMCs. The origin of the receptors is a human donor in good health. CDR3s include the opening cysteine and the closing phenylalanine or tryptophan. Each record gives: CDR3 DNA, CDR3 protein, V gene, D gene, J gene, CDR3 length, clone size. A D gene is named only where the DNA matches it firmly. Clone size is given for some rows only: seen once, a few or many times, or a class if the clone is expanded.

TGTGCCTGGAGTCTCCCGGGACAGGGAAATCTTGAAGCTTTCTTT CAWSLPGQGNLEAFF TRBV30 TRBD1 TRBJ1-1 15 -
TGTGCCAGTAGTAGATCACTGGGCGGAGGGGTAGGCTACGAGCAGTACTTC CASSRSLGGGVGYEQYF TRBV19 - TRBJ2-7 17 once
TGTGCCAGCAAACCAGGGACAGACTATGGCTACACCTTC CASKPGTDYGYTF TRBV2 TRBD1 TRBJ1-2 13 -
TGCAGTGCTAGAAGGCAGTTCACAGATACGCAGTATTTT CSARRQFTDTQYF TRBV20-1 - TRBJ2-3 13 -
TGTGCCAGCAGTCCCCGGACAGGCAACTTCTATGGCTACACCTTC CASSPRTGNFYGYTF TRBV2 TRBD1 TRBJ1-2 15 -
TGTGCCAGCAGACGGAGAGATACGCAGTATTTT CASRRRDTQYF TRBV12-3/TRBV12-4 - TRBJ2-3 11 -
TGCAGCGTTGTTTTGGGGTATGGCTATGGCTACACCTTC CSVVLGYGYGYTF TRBV29-1 - TRBJ1-2 13 -
TGTGCCAGCAGTCCAAGGAGGGGGATGGCGAACACTGAAGCTTTCTTT CASSPRRGMANTEAFF TRBV13 - TRBJ1-1 16 -
TGTGCCAGCAGCGTAGAAGGAGATACGCAGTATTTT CASSVEGDTQYF TRBV9 - TRBJ2-3 12 -
TGTGCCAGCAGTTCGACTAGCGGCTCCTACGAGCAGTACTTC CASSSTSGSYEQYF TRBV5-1 TRBD2 TRBJ2-7 14 few
TGTGCCAGCAGTTTCGGACAGAGCACTGAAGCTTTCTTT CASSFGQSTEAFF TRBV9 - TRBJ1-1 13 -
TGCAGCGTTGGACAGGATTACATGAACACTGAAGCTTTCTTT CSVGQDYMNTEAFF TRBV29-1 - TRBJ1-1 14 once
TGTGCCAGCAGCCTACTCCGGGGTAGCGGGGGTACCGGGGAGCTGTTTTTT CASSLLRGSGGTGELFF TRBV3-1 TRBD2 TRBJ2-2 17 -
TGTGCCAGCAGCCAAGCGGGGGGGCGCGCAGATACGCAGTATTTT CASSQAGGRADTQYF TRBV3-1 TRBD2 TRBJ2-3 15 -
TGTGCCAGCAGCCAAAACGCCCCCCGGGCCGTCTCCTACAATGAGCAGTTCTTC CASSQNAPRAVSYNEQFF TRBV3-1 - TRBJ2-1 18 -
TGTGCCAGCAGTTACTCGGCCCCCCGAGATGAGCAGTTCTTC CASSYSAPRDEQFF TRBV6-2/TRBV6-3 - TRBJ2-1 14 once
TGCAGTGCTAGTGGGACTAGCGGGTGGCAAGAGACCCAGTACTTC CSASGTSGWQETQYF TRBV20-1 TRBD2 TRBJ2-5 15 -
TGTGCCAGCAGTCTGGACAGCTCCTACGAGCAGTACTTC CASSLDSSYEQYF TRBV12-3/TRBV12-4 - TRBJ2-7 13 few
TGTGCCACGGGGGTCCTTGGAAACACCATATATTTT CATGVLGNTIYF TRBV10-3 - TRBJ1-3 12 -
TGCGCCAGCAGCTTGTGGACAGGGCTCTCCTACGAGCAGTACTTC CASSLWTGLSYEQYF TRBV5-1 TRBD1 TRBJ2-7 15 -
TGTGCCAGCAGTTATTGGAGAATGGGTTCACCCCTCCACTTT CASSYWRMGSPLHF TRBV6-5 - TRBJ1-6 14 -
TGTGCCAGCTCACCACTCGGGACAGGGAGTCCGGGGTCAGATACGCAGTATTTT CASSPLGTGSPGSDTQYF TRBV18 TRBD1 TRBJ2-3 18 once
TGTGCCAGCAGCCCTCAAGGAGGCCTCTCCTACGAGCAGTACTTC CASSPQGGLSYEQYF TRBV7-6 - TRBJ2-7 15 -
TGCAGTGCTAAGACAGGGAGCACTGAAGCTTTCTTT CSAKTGSTEAFF TRBV20-1 TRBD1 TRBJ1-1 12 -
TGTGCCACCAAAACAGGGGGGGAGTATAATTCACCCCTCCACTTT CATKTGGEYNSPLHF TRBV7-2 TRBD1 TRBJ1-6 15 -
TGTGCCACCAGCGAACAGAACTATGGCTACACCTTC CATSEQNYGYTF TRBV15 - TRBJ1-2 12 -
TGCAGCGTCATACAGGGAAACTATGGCTACACCTTC CSVIQGNYGYTF TRBV29-1 - TRBJ1-2 12 once
TGTGCCAGCAGTTACTCGGATCCTGCGGGGGCCAGGAATGAGCAGTTCTTC CASSYSDPAGARNEQFF TRBV6-5 - TRBJ2-1 17 -
TGTGCCAGCAGTTTATCCGGACGGATCAATGAGCAGTTCTTC CASSLSGRINEQFF TRBV27 - TRBJ2-1 14 -
TGTGCCAGCAGTTACTCTAGGGGGCCAGAGCAGTACTTC CASSYSRGPEQYF TRBV6-5 TRBD1 TRBJ2-7 13 -
TGTGCCACCAGCGGACTAGCGGGAGTCTCCGAGCAGTACTTC CATSGLAGVSEQYF TRBV15 TRBD2 TRBJ2-7 14 -
TGTGCCACCAGCGGCCGACTTGCGGGGGCCTACAATGAGCAGTTCTTC CATSGRLAGAYNEQFF TRBV15 TRBD2 TRBJ2-1 16 -
TGCGCCAGCAACGGAAAGACCCAGTACTTC CASNGKTQYF TRBV23-1 - TRBJ2-5 10 -
TGTGCCAGCAGTGAAGAAATGGCCGGGGAGCTGTTTTTT CASSEEMAGELFF TRBV6-1 - TRBJ2-2 13 -
TGTGCCTGGAGTGACAGTCGTGGAAACACCATATATTTT CAWSDSRGNTIYF TRBV30 - TRBJ1-3 13 -
TGTGCCAGCCGGGCCGACTACACCGGGGAGCTGTTTTTT CASRADYTGELFF TRBV2 - TRBJ2-2 13 -
TGCGCCAGCAGTCAATCGGGGGACAGGGCTCTAATTAACTATGGCTACACCTTC CASSQSGDRALINYGYTF TRBV23-1 TRBD1 TRBJ1-2 18 -
TGTGCCAGCAGCCTCCTTGGGCCCACCGGGGAGCTGTTTTTT CASSLLGPTGELFF TRBV3-1 - TRBJ2-2 14 -
TGTGCCACAGGGGATTTTAATTATGGCTACACCTTC CATGDFNYGYTF TRBV30 TRBD1 TRBJ1-2 12 once
TGTGCCAGCACCGAGTTGGGGCGAGTTTATCTCTTC CASTELGRVYLF TRBV6-5 - TRBJ2-1 12 -
TGCAGTGTTGCCGACCCCGGGGGACCCCGTCCGGATACGCAGTATTTT CSVADPGGPRPDTQYF TRBV20-1 - TRBJ2-3 16 -
TGTGCCAGCAGCTTGAGGGCTAGTAATTCAGATACGCAGTATTTT CASSLRASNSDTQYF TRBV5-4 - TRBJ2-3 15 -
TGTGCCAGCAGCTTCGGCACAGATACGCAGTATTTT CASSFGTDTQYF TRBV7-3 - TRBJ2-3 12 -
TGCAGCGTTAGGGGGGACGGCTACGAGCAGTACTTC CSVRGDGYEQYF TRBV29-1 - TRBJ2-7 12 -
TGTGCCAGCAGCTTGGCCAGAGAAGAGACCCAGTACTTC CASSLAREETQYF TRBV7-9 - TRBJ2-5 13 -
TGTGCCAGCAGCCCGTCCGGGGTAGGGGGAACTGAAGCTTTCTTT CASSPSGVGGTEAFF TRBV5-4 - TRBJ1-1 15 -
TGCGCCAGCAGCTTAACAGGGGCTGAATCCTACGAGCAGTACTTC CASSLTGAESYEQYF TRBV5-1 TRBD1 TRBJ2-7 15 -
TGTGCCAGCATCCCGAACAGGGGAACCGGGGAGCTGTTTTTT CASIPNRGTGELFF TRBV5-4 TRBD1 TRBJ2-2 14 once
TGTGCCAGCAGTGACAGAAAGCGCACAGATACGCAGTATTTT CASSDRKRTDTQYF TRBV6-6 - TRBJ2-3 14 -
TGTGCCTGGAGTTTTCGAGGGACAGGGTCCTTGGGAGCCAAAAACATTCAGTACTTC CAWSFRGTGSLGAKNIQYF TRBV30 TRBD1 TRBJ2-4 19 -